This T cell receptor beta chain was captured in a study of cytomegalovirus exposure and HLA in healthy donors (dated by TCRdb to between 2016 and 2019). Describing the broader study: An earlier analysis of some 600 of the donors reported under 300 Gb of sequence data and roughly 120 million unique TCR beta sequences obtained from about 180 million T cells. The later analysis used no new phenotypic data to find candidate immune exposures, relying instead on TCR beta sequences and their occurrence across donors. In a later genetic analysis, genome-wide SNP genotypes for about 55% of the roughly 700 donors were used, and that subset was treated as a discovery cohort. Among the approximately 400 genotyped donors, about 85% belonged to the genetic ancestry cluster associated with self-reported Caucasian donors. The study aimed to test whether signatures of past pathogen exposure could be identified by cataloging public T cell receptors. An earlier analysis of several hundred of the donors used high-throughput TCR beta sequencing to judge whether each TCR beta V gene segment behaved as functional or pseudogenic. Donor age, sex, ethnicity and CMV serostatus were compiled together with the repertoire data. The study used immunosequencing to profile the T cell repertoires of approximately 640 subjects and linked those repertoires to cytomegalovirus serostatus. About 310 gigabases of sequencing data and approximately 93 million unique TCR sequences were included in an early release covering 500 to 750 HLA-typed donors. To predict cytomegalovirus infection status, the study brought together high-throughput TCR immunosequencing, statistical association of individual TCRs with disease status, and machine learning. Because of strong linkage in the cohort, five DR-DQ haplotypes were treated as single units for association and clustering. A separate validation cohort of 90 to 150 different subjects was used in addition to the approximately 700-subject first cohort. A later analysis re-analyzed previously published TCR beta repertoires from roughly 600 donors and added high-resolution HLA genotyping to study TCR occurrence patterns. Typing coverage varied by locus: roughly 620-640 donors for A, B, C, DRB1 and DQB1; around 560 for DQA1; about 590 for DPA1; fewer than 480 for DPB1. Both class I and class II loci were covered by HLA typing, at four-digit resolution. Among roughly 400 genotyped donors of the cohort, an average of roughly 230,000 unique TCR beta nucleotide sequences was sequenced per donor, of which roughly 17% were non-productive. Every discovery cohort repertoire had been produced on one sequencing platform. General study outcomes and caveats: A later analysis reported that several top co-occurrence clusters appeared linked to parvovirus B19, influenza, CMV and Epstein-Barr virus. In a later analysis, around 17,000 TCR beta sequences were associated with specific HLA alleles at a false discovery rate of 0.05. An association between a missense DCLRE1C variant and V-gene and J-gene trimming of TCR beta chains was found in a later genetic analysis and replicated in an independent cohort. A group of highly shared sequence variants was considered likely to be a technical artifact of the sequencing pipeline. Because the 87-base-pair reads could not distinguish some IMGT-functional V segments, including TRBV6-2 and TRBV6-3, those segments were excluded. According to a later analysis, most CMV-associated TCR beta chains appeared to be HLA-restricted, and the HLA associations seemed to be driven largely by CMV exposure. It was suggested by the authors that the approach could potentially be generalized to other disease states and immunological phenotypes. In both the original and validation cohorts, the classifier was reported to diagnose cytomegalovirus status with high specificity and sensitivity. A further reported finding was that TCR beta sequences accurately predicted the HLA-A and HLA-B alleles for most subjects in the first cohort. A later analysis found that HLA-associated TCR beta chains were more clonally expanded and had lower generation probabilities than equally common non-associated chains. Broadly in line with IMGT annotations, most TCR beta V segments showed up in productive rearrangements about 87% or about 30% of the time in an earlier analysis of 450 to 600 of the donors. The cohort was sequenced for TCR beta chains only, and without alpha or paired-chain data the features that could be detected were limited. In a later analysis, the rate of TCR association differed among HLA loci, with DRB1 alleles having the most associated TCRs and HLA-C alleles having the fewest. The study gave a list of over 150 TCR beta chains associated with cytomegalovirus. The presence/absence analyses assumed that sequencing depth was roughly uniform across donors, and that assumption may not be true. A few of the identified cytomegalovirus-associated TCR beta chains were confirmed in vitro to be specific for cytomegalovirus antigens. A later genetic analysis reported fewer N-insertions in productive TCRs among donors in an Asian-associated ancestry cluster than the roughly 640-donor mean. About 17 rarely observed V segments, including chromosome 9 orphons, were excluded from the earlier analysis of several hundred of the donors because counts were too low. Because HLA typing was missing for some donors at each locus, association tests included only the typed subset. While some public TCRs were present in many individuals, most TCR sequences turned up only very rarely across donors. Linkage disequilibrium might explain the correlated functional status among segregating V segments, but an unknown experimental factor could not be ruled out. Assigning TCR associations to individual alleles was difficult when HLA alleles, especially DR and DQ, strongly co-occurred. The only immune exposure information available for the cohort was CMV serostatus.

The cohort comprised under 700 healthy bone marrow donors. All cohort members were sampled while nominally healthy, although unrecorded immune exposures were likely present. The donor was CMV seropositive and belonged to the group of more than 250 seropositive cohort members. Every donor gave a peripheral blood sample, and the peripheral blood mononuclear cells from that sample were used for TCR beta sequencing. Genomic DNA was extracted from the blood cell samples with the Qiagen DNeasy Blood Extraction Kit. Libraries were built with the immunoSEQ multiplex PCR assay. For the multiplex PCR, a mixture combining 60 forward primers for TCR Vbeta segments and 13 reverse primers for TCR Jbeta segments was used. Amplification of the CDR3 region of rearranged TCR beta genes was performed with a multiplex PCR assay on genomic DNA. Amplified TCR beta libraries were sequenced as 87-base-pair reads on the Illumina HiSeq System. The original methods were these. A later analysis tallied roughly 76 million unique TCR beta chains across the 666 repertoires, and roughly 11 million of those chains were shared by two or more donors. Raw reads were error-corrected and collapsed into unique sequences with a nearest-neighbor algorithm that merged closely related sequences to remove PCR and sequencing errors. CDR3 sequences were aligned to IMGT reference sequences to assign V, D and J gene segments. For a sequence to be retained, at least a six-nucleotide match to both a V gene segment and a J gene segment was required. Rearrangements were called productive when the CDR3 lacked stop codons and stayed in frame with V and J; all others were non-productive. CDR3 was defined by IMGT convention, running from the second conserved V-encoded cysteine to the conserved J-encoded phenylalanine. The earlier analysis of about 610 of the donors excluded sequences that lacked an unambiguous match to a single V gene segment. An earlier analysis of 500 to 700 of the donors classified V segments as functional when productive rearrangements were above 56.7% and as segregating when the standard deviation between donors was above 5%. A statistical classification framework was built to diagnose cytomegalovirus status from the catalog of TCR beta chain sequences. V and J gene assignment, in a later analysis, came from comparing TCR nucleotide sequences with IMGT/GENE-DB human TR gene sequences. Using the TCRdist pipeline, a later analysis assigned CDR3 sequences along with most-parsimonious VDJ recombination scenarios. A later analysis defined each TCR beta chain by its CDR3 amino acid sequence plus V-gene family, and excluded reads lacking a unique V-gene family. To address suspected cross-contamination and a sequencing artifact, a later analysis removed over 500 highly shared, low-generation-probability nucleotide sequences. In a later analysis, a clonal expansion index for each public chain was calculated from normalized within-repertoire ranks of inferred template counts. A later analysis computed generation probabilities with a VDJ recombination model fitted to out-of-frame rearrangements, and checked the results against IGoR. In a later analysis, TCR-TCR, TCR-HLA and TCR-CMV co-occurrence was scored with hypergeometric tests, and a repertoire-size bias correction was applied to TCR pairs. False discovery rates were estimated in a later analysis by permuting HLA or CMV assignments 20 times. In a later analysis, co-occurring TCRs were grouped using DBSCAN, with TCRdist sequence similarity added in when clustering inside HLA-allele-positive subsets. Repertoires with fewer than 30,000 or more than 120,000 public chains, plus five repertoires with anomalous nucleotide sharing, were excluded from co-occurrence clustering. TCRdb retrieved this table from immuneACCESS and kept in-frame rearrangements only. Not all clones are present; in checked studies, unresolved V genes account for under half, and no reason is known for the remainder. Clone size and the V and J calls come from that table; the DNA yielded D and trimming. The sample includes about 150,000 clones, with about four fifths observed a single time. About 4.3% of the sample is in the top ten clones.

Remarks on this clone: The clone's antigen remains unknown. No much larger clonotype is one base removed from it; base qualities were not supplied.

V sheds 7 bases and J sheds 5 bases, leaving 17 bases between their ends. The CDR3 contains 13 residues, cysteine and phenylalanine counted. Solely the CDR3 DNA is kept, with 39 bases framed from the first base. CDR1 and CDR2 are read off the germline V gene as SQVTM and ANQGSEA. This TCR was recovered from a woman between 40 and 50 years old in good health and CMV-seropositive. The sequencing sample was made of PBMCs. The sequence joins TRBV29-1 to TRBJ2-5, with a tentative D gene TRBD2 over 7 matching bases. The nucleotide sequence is TGCAGCGGCTTGGTCAGGGGAGGGGAGACCCAGTACTTC. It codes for CSGLVRGGETQYF.